One and the same sample provided the 9 T cell receptor beta chains below, sequenced in a study of T cells in narcolepsy. Generated by immunoSEQ multiplex PCR, the TCRdb table keeps only in-frame clones and is missing some. The sample contains over 30,000 clones, roughly 84% of which appear only once. The sequencing input was CD45RA- memory CD4+ T cells from PBMCs. These receptors all come from a human donor with narcolepsy.

The chain combines TRBV29-1 with TRBJ2-7; D possibly uses TRBD1 or TRBD2 (6 bases each). The CDR3 runs 13 residues. The ends were cut back, 6 bases at V and 6 bases at J, with 18 bases in the middle. Germline V lookup: CDR1 SQVTM, CDR2 ANQGSEA. The CDR3 bases are TGCAGCGTGCACGAAAGGGGGGTGAGCGAGCAGTACTTC. This encodes CSVHERGVSEQYF.

Only one count was recorded for this clone. This chain's CDR3 is CASSLGGLGFRGSYNEQFF. In DNA, the CDR3 is TGTGCCAGCAGCTTAGGGGGACTAGGGTTCCGAGGGTCCTACAATGAGCAGTTCTTC. The V call is TRBV7-2, the J call TRBJ2-1; 8 nucleotides line up with TRBD2. Germline CDR1 SGHTA, CDR2 FQGNSA. The junction had 12 bases not matched to a gene; V was cut back by 1 base and J by 1 base. The CDR3 runs 19 residues.

The gene calls are TRBV18 and TRBJ1-1; D possibly corresponds to TRBD1 (6 bases). Trimming took 5 bases from V and 0 from J, leaving 10 bases between them. The CDR3 is 14 amino acids. Germline values: CDR1 KGHSH, CDR2 LQKENI. This CDR3 reads CASSSDRLNTEAFF. The CDR3 coding sequence is TGTGCCAGCTCATCGGACAGACTGAACACTGAAGCTTTCTTT.

The J gene is TRBJ2-2, the V gene TRBV5-6, with TRBD2 as a possible D gene (5 bases). CDR1 and CDR2 (germline): SGHDT, YYEEEE. The V and J ends lost 2 bases and 8 bases respectively, with 10 bases between them. The CDR3 is 13 residues long. CDR3 in amino acids: CASSLYRGGELFF. The DNA for the CDR3 is TGTGCCAGCAGCTTATACCGGGGAGGGGAGCTGTTTTTT. The variable domain in full, with the rest retrieved from reference TRBV5-6 and TRBJ2-2, is DAGVTQSPTHLIKTRGQQVTLRCSPKSGHDTVSWYQQALGQGPQFIFQYYEEEERQRGNFPDRFSGHQFPNYSSELNVNALLLGDSALYLCASSLYRGGELFFGEGSRLTVL.

With respect to this clone: The same CDR3 also results from other DNA sequences found in this sample. The chain uses TRBV6-5 and TRBJ2-7; 8 bases agree with TRBD1. This CDR3 has 13 residues. CDR1 is MNHEY and CDR2 is SVGAGI in the germline V gene. The V and J ends lost 6 bases and 3 bases, in that order; junction bases with no gene match: 4. The DNA for the CDR3 is TGTGCCAGCAGGACAGGGGCCAGCTACGAGCAGTACTTC. Its translation is CASRTGASYEQYF.

This clone came up once. V usage is TRBV11-2 and J usage is TRBJ1-2; D is ambiguous. Germline V gene data show CDR1 as SGHAT and CDR2 as FQNNGV. Deletions cut 3 bases from V and 6 bases from J, with 14 bases between. There are 14 residues in the CDR3. CDR3 coding DNA: TGTGCCAGCAGCTTCGGACGGGTGGGGAATGGCTACACCTTC. It is translated as CASSFGRVGNGYTF.

This chain connects TRBV11-2 to TRBJ1-5; D is unresolved. The CDR3 extends over 14 amino acids. CDR1 SGHAT and CDR2 FQNNGV come from the germline V gene. V dropped 2 bases and J dropped 4 bases, with 9 bases sitting between them. DNA of the CDR3: TGTGCCAGCAGCTTATCTTCTTGGAATCAGCCCCAGCATTTT. This sequence encodes CASSLSSWNQPQHF.

The J gene is TRBJ1-5, the V gene TRBV6-4; possibly TRBD1 for D (6 bases). In germline, CDR1 is MRHNA, CDR2 SNTAGT. The V gene lost 1 base and the J gene lost 0 bases, with 25 bases spanning the gap. The CDR3 covers 21 residues. DNA for the CDR3: TGTGCCAGCAGTGACTTCAAGTACAGGGAGACGGGTCGGTATAGCAATCAGCCCCAGCATTTT. Protein sequence: CASSDFKYRETGRYSNQPQHF.

This clone has just one count. The chain's CDR3 is CASSDTGGIRTDTQYF. The CDR3 nucleotides are TGTGCCAGCAGCGACACAGGGGGTATAAGGACAGATACGCAGTATTTT. This chain uses TRBV7-9 with TRBJ2-3; the match to TRBD1 covers 8 bases. J lost 3 bases, V lost 5 bases, and 10 bases had no gene match. Germline CDR1 reads SEHNR; CDR2 reads FQNEAQ (reference sequence). CDR3 size: 16 residues.